The 29 T cell receptor beta chains below come from one sample, sequenced in a study of cytomegalovirus exposure and HLA in healthy donors. 13 Jbeta primers and 60 Vbeta primers were used for the PCR. The repertoire was sequenced with immunoSEQ multiplex PCR; TCRdb's copy has only in-frame clones and lacks some. The data contain about 110,000 clones, around 64% of them singletons. Sequencing used PBMCs. These receptors came from a man aged 25-45 years in good health and CMV-seropositive.

This sequence joins TRBV5-4 and TRBJ1-2; D possibly corresponds to TRBD1 (6 bases). The germline V and J ends were trimmed by 3 bases and 2 bases, with 8 bases remaining between them. Looked up from germline, CDR1 is SGHNT and CDR2 is YYREEE (reference sequence). This CDR3 spans 13 amino acids. The CDR3 DNA follows: TGTGCCAGCAGCTGGGACACGAACTATGGCTACACCTTC. The encoded protein is CASSWDTNYGYTF.

The chain recombines TRBV28 with TRBJ2-7; tentative D call: TRBD1 (5 bases). Germline V gene data show CDR1 as MDHEN and CDR2 as SYDVKM. The CDR3 is 15 residues long. V lost 9 bases and J lost 3, with 21 bases in between. This chain's CDR3 is CASSQQPGILYEQYF. In DNA, the CDR3 is TGTGCCAGTTCCCAACAACCAGGGATTCTCTACGAGCAGTACTTC.

This clone was seen more than once but under ten times. This chain connects TRBV5-6 to TRBJ1-2; D not certain. The CDR3 sequence is 13 residues long. V was cut by 1 base and J by 3 bases, with 7 bases left in between. Germline V gene data show CDR1 as SGHDT and CDR2 as YYEEEE. In nucleotides, the CDR3 is TGTGCCAGCAGCTTGACCGGGGACTATGGCTACACCTTC. It specifies CASSLTGDYGYTF.

J is TRBJ1-1 and V is TRBV5-4; 8 bases align to TRBD1. After removal of 6 bases from V and 0 bases from J, the junction contained 10 bases not matched to a gene. This CDR3 contains 16 residues. Germline CDR1 is SGHNT and CDR2 is YYREEE (reference sequence). The CDR3 coding sequence is TGTGCCAGCAACCCTAAGACAGGGGTACTGAACACTGAAGCTTTCTTT. As protein: CASNPKTGVLNTEAFF.

This clone was counted between two and nine times. V and J are TRBV7-6 and TRBJ2-2; a possible D gene is TRBD1 (5 bases). Germline CDR1 is SGHVS and CDR2 is FNYEAQ. CDR3 length equals 16 residues. Trimming took 1 base from V and 6 from J, leaving 15 bases between them. The CDR3 spells CASSLVLVGAAGELFF. The DNA of the CDR3 is TGTGCCAGCAGCTTAGTGCTTGTAGGGGCCGCCGGGGAGCTGTTTTTT.

The rearrangement joins TRBV29-1 to TRBJ2-5, with D perhaps TRBD2 (5 bases). Trimming stripped 5 bases from V and 1 base from J, with 20 bases between. Germline loops: CDR1 SQVTM, CDR2 ANQGSEA. This CDR3 has 16 amino acids. CDR3 in DNA: TGCAGCGTTTTCCGGGGAACGGGGTGGGGCCAAGAGACCCAGTACTTC. It specifies CSVFRGTGWGQETQYF. Full variable domain (outside the CDR3, taken from reference TRBV29-1 and TRBJ2-5): SAVISQKPSRDICQRGTSLTIQCQVDSQVTMMFWYRQQPGQSLTLIATANQGSEATYESGFVIDKFPISRPNLTFSTLTVSNMSPEDSSIYLCSVFRGTGWGQETQYFGPGTRLLVL.

The chain carries TRBV5-1 and TRBJ1-4; 8 bases are a match to TRBD1. The CDR3 contains 13 residues. Trimming took 4 bases from V and 5 from J; bases not matched to a gene: 1. Germline V gene data show CDR1 as SGHRS and CDR2 as YFSETQ. CDR3: CASSPGGNEKLFF. The DNA of the CDR3 is TGCGCCAGCAGCCCAGGGGGCAATGAAAAACTGTTTTTT.

In this sample, this clone turned up once. The chain combines TRBV5-6 with TRBJ1-1; no firm D call. The CDR3 consists of 12 residues. Germline lookup yields CDR1 SGHDT and CDR2 YYEEEE. The ends were cut back, 4 bases at V and 12 bases at J, with 16 bases in the middle. The CDR3 loop is CASSGLEPIPFF. CDR3 nucleotides: TGTGCCAGCAGCGGGTTGGAGCCGATTCCTTTCTTT.

V is TRBV19 and J is TRBJ1-6, with 8 bases identical to TRBD1. With 5 bases clipped from V and 4 bases from J, the junction kept 4 bases outside the gene matches. Germline V CDR1 and CDR2: LNHDA, SQIVND (reference sequence). This CDR3 is 15 amino acids long. The CDR3 nucleotides read TGTGCCAGTAGTCCCCGGGACAGGTATAATTCACCCCTCCACTTT. Its translation: CASSPRDRYNSPLHF.

The chain joins TRBV19 to TRBJ1-1; possibly TRBD1 for D (6 bases). The CDR3 runs to 14 residues. Germline V gives CDR1 LNHDA, CDR2 SQIVND (reference sequence). V was clipped by 4 bases and J by 2 bases, with 11 bases between them. In nucleotides, the CDR3 is TGTGCCAGTAGTACTGGGACATTTAACACTGAAGCTTTCTTT. Its protein is CASSTGTFNTEAFF.

The chain joins TRBV7-3 to TRBJ2-3; D not certain. The CDR3 runs 14 residues. V was shortened by 5 bases and J by 5 bases, with 14 bases between the two germline ends. CDR1 SGHTA and CDR2 FQGTGA come from the germline V gene. CDR3 DNA: TGTGCCAGCAGCCCTACGATCCGCGGAGATACGCAGTATTTT. Translated, it gives CASSPTIRGDTQYF. The complete variable domain, with remaining parts taken from reference TRBV7-3 and TRBJ2-3, reads GAGVSQTPSNKVTEKGKYVELRCDPISGHTALYWYRQSLGQGPEFLIYFQGTGAADDSGLPNDRFFAVRPEGSVSTLKIQRTERGDSAVYLCASSPTIRGDTQYFGPGTRLTVL.

The chain is built from TRBV5-5 and TRBJ2-1; 7 nucleotides line up with TRBD1. CDR1 SGHKS and CDR2 YYEKEE come from the germline V gene (reference sequence). The CDR3 extends over 15 amino acids. V was clipped by 4 bases and J by 0 bases; unmatched bases: 4. The chain's CDR3 is CASSVRDSSYNEQFF. For the CDR3, the DNA is TGTGCCAGCAGCGTCCGGGACAGCTCCTACAATGAGCAGTTCTTC.

In regard to this clone: Other nucleotide sequences from this sample produce the same CDR3. This chain uses TRBV27 with TRBJ1-1; tentatively, D is TRBD1 (6 bases). The CDR3 length is 13 residues. Germline CDR1 MNHEY, CDR2 SMNVEV (reference sequence). The ends were cut back, 2 bases at V and 5 bases at J, with 9 bases in the middle. The CDR3: CASSLQGRTEAFF. CDR3 nucleotides: TGTGCCAGCAGTTTACAGGGGAGAACTGAAGCTTTCTTT.

The rearrangement uses TRBV6-5 and TRBJ2-3; D call uncertain. V gave up 0 bases and J gave up 3 bases, with 10 bases separating them. The germline CDR1 and CDR2 sequences are MNHEY and SVGAGI. The CDR3 is 15 residues long. The CDR3 here is CASSYSPRVTDTQYF. In DNA, the CDR3 is TGTGCCAGCAGTTACTCCCCTAGAGTTACAGATACGCAGTATTTT.

The rearrangement joins TRBV12-2 to TRBJ2-2; TRBD1, the table's D call, was not compared with the DNA. TRBV12-2 is designated a pseudogene. CDR3 length equals 18 residues. CDR3 region: CASRFSDRGRLFPGELFF. The CDR3 coding sequence is TGTGCAAGTCGCTTCTCTGACAGGGGGCGTCTATTTCCCGGGGAGCTGTTTTTT.

The chain carries TRBV2 and TRBJ2-4, with TRBD2 matching over 9 bases. CDR1 and CDR2 (germline): SNHLY, FYNNEI. V was pared by 6 bases and J by 0 bases, with 6 bases of the junction left unmatched. This CDR3 is built from 16 residues. The CDR3 loop reads CASRAGLAIAKNIQYF. CDR3 nucleotides: TGTGCCAGCAGGGCTGGACTAGCGATAGCCAAAAACATTCAGTACTTC.

This sequence joins TRBV9 and TRBJ2-4; tentative D call: TRBD1 (5 bases). This CDR3 is built from 15 residues. Germline values: CDR1 SGDLS, CDR2 YYNGEE. Trimming left V 4 bases short and J 2 bases short, with 13 bases between. The CDR3: CASSPDLGPKNIQYF. The CDR3 DNA sequence: TGTGCCAGCAGCCCTGATTTGGGGCCCAAAAACATTCAGTACTTC.

The V call is TRBV7-9, the J call TRBJ2-1; the D gene is possibly TRBD2 (6 bases). The V end lost 5 bases, the J end lost 8 bases, and 16 bases lay between the germline ends. Germline V CDR1 and CDR2: SEHNR, FQNEAQ (reference sequence). The CDR3 loop spans 14 amino acids. The CDR3 DNA sequence: TGTGCCAGCAGCCCCCAAACGGGAGATGATGAGCAGTTCTTC. This sequence encodes CASSPQTGDDEQFF.

The CDR3 nucleotides read TGTGCCAGCAGCTTGGTGGGGGGGGCTCTGAACACTGAAGCTTTCTTT. The encoded protein is CASSLVGGALNTEAFF. The V gene is TRBV5-8, the J gene TRBJ1-1; tentative D call: TRBD1 (6 bases). CDR1 and CDR2 from the germline V gene are SGHTS and YDEGEE. The V gene lost 0 bases and the J gene lost 0 bases, with 12 bases spanning the gap. This CDR3 is built from 16 residues.

The V and J genes are TRBV6-1 and TRBJ2-6; perhaps TRBD1 as D (6 bases). This CDR3 is 15 amino acids long. Germline loops: CDR1 MNHNS, CDR2 SASEGT. V lost 6 bases and J lost 2, with 11 bases in between. The CDR3 sequence is CASRKQGTGANVLTF. The CDR3 DNA reads TGTGCCAGCAGGAAACAGGGAACTGGGGCCAACGTCCTGACTTTC.

This clone was seen a few times. The rearrangement links TRBV27 to TRBJ1-1, with a possible D match to TRBD1 (5 bases). Germline V lookup: CDR1 MNHEY, CDR2 SMNVEV (reference sequence). V lost 3 bases, J lost 1 base, and 18 bases lay in between. This CDR3 spans 17 amino acids. CDR3 DNA: TGTGCCAGCAGTTTCGGGCAGGGTGTTCTTTGGAACACTGAAGCTTTCTTT. Encoded protein: CASSFGQGVLWNTEAFF.

J is TRBJ2-1 and V is TRBV12-5; no definite D call. Germline V CDR1 and CDR2: LGHNT, FRNRAP. V lost 5 bases to trimming and J lost 1 base, with 12 bases between them. The CDR3 has 15 amino acids. The CDR3 reads CASGPSRVSYNEQFF. The CDR3 bases are TGTGCTAGTGGTCCCTCACGGGTTTCCTACAATGAGCAGTTCTTC.

This chain links TRBV11-2 with TRBJ2-7; 11 nucleotides agree with TRBD2. CDR3 length: 14 residues. The germline V gene encodes CDR1 SGHAT and CDR2 FQNNGV. The ends lost 3 bases at V and 4 bases at J; junction bases unmatched: 2. DNA for the CDR3: TGTGCCAGCAGCTTGGGACTAGCGGATTACGAGCAGTACGTC. Amino acid sequence: CASSLGLADYEQYV.

This chain joins TRBV5-5 and TRBJ1-2; a weak D match, TRBD1 (5 bases). This CDR3 is built from 15 residues. V shed 1 base and J shed 8 bases, with 18 bases lying between them. CDR1 and CDR2 from the germline V gene are SGHKS and YYEKEE (reference sequence). Here the CDR3 reads CASSLIGWGGRGYTF. In DNA form, the CDR3 reads TGTGCCAGCAGCTTGATTGGGTGGGGGGGGAGAGGCTACACCTTC. The full variable domain, its missing parts supplied by reference TRBV5-5 and TRBJ1-2, is DAGVTQSPTHLIKTRGQQVTLRCSPISGHKSVSWYQQVLGQGPQFIFQYYEKEERGRGNFPDRFSARQFPNYSSELNVNALLLGDSALYLCASSLIGWGGRGYTFGSGTRLTVV.

This clone was seen a handful of times. The CDR3 reads CASSITGLTGELFF. The CDR3 DNA is TGTGCCAGTAGTATTACAGGGTTGACCGGGGAGCTGTTTTTT. V and J are TRBV19 and TRBJ2-2; D perhaps matches TRBD1 (6 bases). CDR3 length: 14 residues. Germline CDR1 and CDR2: LNHDA and SQIVND (reference sequence). Trimming removed 3 bases at V and 5 bases at J, with 10 bases between.

The CDR3 region is CASRRLAGGSETQYF. In DNA form, the CDR3 reads TGTGCCAGCAGGAGACTAGCGGGGGGCTCAGAGACCCAGTACTTC. The chain employs TRBV7-6 and TRBJ2-5, with 13 nucleotides matching TRBD2. The CDR3 contains 15 residues. Germline-derived CDR1 and CDR2 are SGHVS and FNYEAQ. Germline trimming cut 6 bases from V and 4 bases from J; bases unmatched to any gene: 5.

The rearrangement uses TRBV21-1 and TRBJ1-5; whether TRBD1, the table's D call, matches the DNA was not checked. TRBV21-1 corresponds to a pseudogene. The CDR3 extends over 14 amino acids. As DNA, the CDR3 is TGTGCCGGTGGACAGGGCCATAGAAATCAGCCCCAGCATTTT. Translating gives CAGGQGHRNQPQHF.

The CDR3 DNA reads TGTGCCAGCAGTTACCGTTTCGGGGCTGGGGCCAACGTCCTGACTTTC. Protein sequence: CASSYRFGAGANVLTF. This chain connects TRBV6-5 to TRBJ2-6, with D possibly being TRBD2 (5 bases). V was clipped by 2 bases and J by 2 bases, with 10 bases between them. There are 16 residues in the CDR3. Germline V gives CDR1 MNHEY, CDR2 SVGAGI.

Details on this clone: At one of its ends the junction is not consistent with the germline gene, which may arise from a read error. This chain links TRBV7-7 with TRBJ2-1, with D perhaps matching TRBD2 (6 bases). Germline-derived CDR1 and CDR2 are SSHAT and FNYEAQ (reference sequence). CDR3 size: 14 residues. The CDR3 region has the DNA TGTGCTAGCAGCTTACGGGAGACCTACAATGAGCAGTTCTTC. As protein: CASSLRETYNEQFF.